A selection of T cell receptor beta chains follows, all from one sample in a study of control samples from healthy donors and cancer patients. Clones were sequenced by immunoSEQ multiplex PCR, and TCRdb holds only the in-frame ones, with some missing. This table holds about 120,000 clones, approximately 90% found once. Sequencing used PBMCs. The receptors were gathered from a woman aged 45-59 years with colorectal cancer. Both conserved end residues are part of each CDR3. Fields, in order: J gene, V gene, CDR3 protein.

>TRBJ1-1|TRBV19
CASSDEPNTEAFF
>TRBJ2-1|TRBV20-1
CSASDGLAGGRWEQFF
>TRBJ1-1|TRBV5-1
CASSLDPTGGKETEAFF
>TRBJ2-5|TRBV3-1/TRBV3-2
CASSQRRTGYQETQYF
>TRBJ1-1|TRBV6-2/TRBV6-3
CASSYPSGQGHTEAFF
>TRBJ2-1|TRBV5-1
CASSLVPRQGQFF
>TRBJ1-1|TRBV6-2/TRBV6-3
CASSGPGRMNTEAFF
>TRBJ2-7|TRBV27
CASSPTTGTGYEQYF
>TRBJ2-1|TRBV3-1/TRBV3-2
CASSQAGRGGVEQFF
>TRBJ1-1|TRBV28
CASSLGAGVNTEAFF
>TRBJ1-5|TRBV28
CASRPGGGHQPQHF
>TRBJ2-1|TRBV9
CASSPSGNEQFF
>TRBJ2-1|TRBV9
CASSVAEGGTGNEQFF
>TRBJ1-4|TRBV11-2
CASSFSGATNEKLFF
>TRBJ1-1|TRBV19
CASSITGGTLWDTEAFF
>TRBJ2-7|TRBV15
CATSRAAGLAGYEQYF